This TCR beta chain was recovered during a study of blood T cell repertoires in COVID-19. Study background: The analysed material was cDNA or gDNA that came from T cells, B-cell-depleted T cells, or PBMCs.

Source study methods: Estimates of nucleated cell counts were drawn from the amplification of reference gene primers. Profiling relied on immunoSEQ multiplex PCR, and the TCRdb table lists in-frame clones only, not all of them. D and trimming come from the DNA, and the V and J calls and clone size come from that table. The sample has some 350,000 clones, nearly 90% seen once. Only a few counts were recorded for this clone. Per germline, CDR1 SNHLY and CDR2 FYNNEI. This CDR3 region has 15 residues. Trimming removed 3 bases from V and 6 bases from J; junction bases left unmatched: 5. The source material was peripheral blood. The origin of this receptor is a man aged 18-30 years with active or convalescent COVID-19. The chain uses TRBV2 and TRBJ2-1; 10 bases agree with TRBD1. The CDR3 DNA reads as TGTGCCAGCAGTGAGGGACAGGGGTTGCCCAATGAGCAGTTCTTC. It is translated as CASSEGQGLPNEQFF.